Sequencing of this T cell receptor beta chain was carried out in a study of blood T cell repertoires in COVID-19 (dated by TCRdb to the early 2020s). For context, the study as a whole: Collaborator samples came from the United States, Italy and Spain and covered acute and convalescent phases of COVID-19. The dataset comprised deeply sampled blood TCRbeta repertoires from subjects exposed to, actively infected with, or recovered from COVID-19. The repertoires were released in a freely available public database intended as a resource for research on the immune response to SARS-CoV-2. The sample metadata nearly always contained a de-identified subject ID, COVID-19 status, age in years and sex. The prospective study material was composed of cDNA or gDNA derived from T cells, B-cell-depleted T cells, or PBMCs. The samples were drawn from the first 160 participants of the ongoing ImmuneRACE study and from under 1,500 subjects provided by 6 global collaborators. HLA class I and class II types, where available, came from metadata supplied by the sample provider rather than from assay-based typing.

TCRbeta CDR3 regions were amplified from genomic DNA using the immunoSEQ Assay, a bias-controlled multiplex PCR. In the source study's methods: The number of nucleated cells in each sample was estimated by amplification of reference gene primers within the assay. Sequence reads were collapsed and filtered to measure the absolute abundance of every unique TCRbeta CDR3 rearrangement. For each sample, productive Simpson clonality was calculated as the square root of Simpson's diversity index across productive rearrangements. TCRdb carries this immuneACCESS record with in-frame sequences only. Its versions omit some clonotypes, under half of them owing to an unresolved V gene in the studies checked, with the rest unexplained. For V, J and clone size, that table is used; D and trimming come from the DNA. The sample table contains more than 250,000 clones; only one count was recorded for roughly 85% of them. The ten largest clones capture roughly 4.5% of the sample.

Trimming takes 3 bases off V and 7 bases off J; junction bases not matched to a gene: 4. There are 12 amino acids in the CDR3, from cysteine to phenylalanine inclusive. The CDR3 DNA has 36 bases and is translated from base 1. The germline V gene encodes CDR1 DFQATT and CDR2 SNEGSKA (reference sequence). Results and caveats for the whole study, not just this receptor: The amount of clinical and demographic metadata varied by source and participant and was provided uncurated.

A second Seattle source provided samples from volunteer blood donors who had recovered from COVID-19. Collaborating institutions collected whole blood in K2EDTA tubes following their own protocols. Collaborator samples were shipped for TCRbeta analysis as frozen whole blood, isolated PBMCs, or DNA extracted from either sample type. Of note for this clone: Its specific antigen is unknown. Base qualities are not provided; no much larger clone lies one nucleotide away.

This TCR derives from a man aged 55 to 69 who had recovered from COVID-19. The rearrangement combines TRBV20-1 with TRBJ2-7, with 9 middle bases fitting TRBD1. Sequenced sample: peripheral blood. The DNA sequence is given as TGCAGTGCTAGTAACAGGGGGCTTGAGCAGTACTTC. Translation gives CSASNRGLEQYF.